One sample yielded the 19 T cell receptor beta chains listed below, sequenced in a study of CXCR3-negative and CXCR3-positive naive CD8 T cells. Each TRB cDNA library was prepared by 5' RACE (with UMI labels). After re-calling the 5' RACE reads, TCRdb lists one entry per CDR3 protein, DNA absent. In all, the sample yields around 5,900 distinct CDR3 sequences. The source material was naive CXCR3- CD8+ T cells from blood. Sample subset: CD45RO-CCR7+CD27+CD95- naive CD8+ T cells lacking CXCR3 (TNR3-). These receptors were taken from a human donor in good health. Some clones in this sample may be carry-over from other donors' samples.

CDR3 amino acids: CSVGPDSNYGYTF. The J gene is TRBJ1-2, the V gene TRBV29-1. Germline V gene data show CDR1 as SQVTM and CDR2 as ANQGSEA. There are 13 residues in the CDR3.

CDR3 sequence reads: CSVLGTSGAYEQYF. This chain uses TRBV29-1 with TRBJ2-7; the D call from TCRdb, TRBD2, cannot be confirmed without DNA. From germline, CDR1 is SQVTM and CDR2 ANQGSEA. This CDR3 has 14 amino acids.

This clonotype is classed as medium-sized by frequency. The V gene is TRBV7-9, the J gene TRBJ2-3. This CDR3 region has 11 residues. Germline V gives CDR1 SEHNR, CDR2 FQNEAQ (reference sequence). The CDR3 is CASSFTDTQYF.

Considering frequency, this clonotype is medium-sized (0.01 to 0.1%). The V and J genes are TRBV18 and TRBJ2-1; no DNA is available, so the TRBD1 call from TCRdb remains unchecked. Germline V lookup: CDR1 KGHSH, CDR2 LQKENI. This CDR3 has 15 residues. This CDR3 reads CASSPQTGGNNEQFF.

The genes are TRBV13 and TRBJ1-1; with no DNA, the TCRdb D assignment of TRBD1 cannot be verified. Germline V lookup: CDR1 PRHDT, CDR2 FYEKMQ (reference sequence). The CDR3 consists of 14 residues. CDR3 residues: CASSLAGTNTEAFF. The whole variable domain, filled in from reference TRBV13 and TRBJ1-1, reads AAGVIQSPRHLIKEKRETATLKCYPIPRHDTVYWYQQGPGQDPQFLISFYEKMQSDKGSIPDRFSAQQFSDYHSELNMSSLELGDSALYFCASSLAGTNTEAFFGQGTRLTVV.

The V gene is TRBV4-1, the J gene TRBJ2-3; no DNA is available, so the TRBD2 call from TCRdb remains unchecked. The CDR3 runs to 18 residues. Germline V gene data show CDR1 as MGHRA and CDR2 as YSYEKL. CDR3: CASSQVGLEHQHTDTQYF.

This clonotype is labeled medium-sized (0.01 to 0.1%) based on frequency. V and J are TRBV4-3 and TRBJ2-7; the D call of TRBD2 rests on TCRdb alone, since no DNA is present to check it. This CDR3 comprises 15 residues. Per germline, CDR1 LGHNA and CDR2 YSLEER. CDR3 in amino acids: CASSPWSGSGSEQYF.

Considering frequency, this clonotype is medium-sized (0.01 to 0.1%). V gene TRBV14 combines with J gene TRBJ1-3. Per the germline V gene, CDR1 is SGHDN and CDR2 is FVKESK. The CDR3 length is 16 residues. The CDR3 spells CASSPLPGLSGNTIYF.

The J gene is TRBJ2-5, the V gene TRBV5-1; TCRdb outputs TRBD1, but without DNA this stays unchecked. This CDR3 has 16 residues. Germline V gives CDR1 SGHRS, CDR2 YFSETQ. The CDR3 sequence is CASSRKTGLAEETQYF.

This clonotype is classed as medium-sized (0.01 to 0.1%) by frequency. The chain carries TRBV7-3 and TRBJ2-3. The CDR3 sequence is 16 residues long. Germline V gene data show CDR1 as SGHTA and CDR2 as FQGTGA. CDR3 sequence reads: CASSLSRGTSTDTQYF.

Considering frequency, this clonotype is medium-sized. This chain uses TRBV5-5 with TRBJ1-2. Germline lookup yields CDR1 SGHKS and CDR2 YYEKEE (reference sequence). The CDR3 length is 14 residues. CDR3 sequence reads: CASSLGDAWDRYTF.

This clonotype is medium-sized by frequency. The chain combines TRBV21-1 with TRBJ2-7. TRBV21-1 is noted as a pseudogene. CDR3 length: 12 residues. The CDR3 spells CASEKTPYEQYF.

The chain combines TRBV5-1 with TRBJ1-2. Germline loops: CDR1 SGHRS, CDR2 YFSETQ. This CDR3 has 14 amino acids. CDR3: CASSLVGSNYGYTF.

This clonotype ranks as medium-sized in terms of frequency. The gene calls are TRBV6-6 and TRBJ1-1. This CDR3 contains 13 residues. The V gene's germline CDR1 is MNHNY and CDR2 SVGAGI (reference sequence). CDR3 region: CASSYGSNTEAFF.

The gene calls are TRBV29-1 and TRBJ2-1; TCRdb selects TRBD2, and the lack of DNA leaves this call unchecked. The germline gives CDR1 SQVTM, CDR2 ANQGSEA. The CDR3 is made up of 14 amino acids. CDR3 protein: CSVEGQREGDEQFF.

The rearrangement links TRBV28 to TRBJ1-1; TCRdb designates TRBD1, a call that cannot be tested without DNA. CDR1 and CDR2 (germline): MDHEN, SYDVKM. The CDR3 covers 13 residues. CDR3 loop: CASRLVPRTEAFF.

By frequency, this clonotype registers medium-sized (0.01 to 0.1%). This chain joins TRBV7-9 and TRBJ1-1; lacking DNA, the TRBD1 call made by TCRdb goes unchecked. Germline V gene lookup returns CDR1 SEHNR and CDR2 FQNEAQ (reference sequence). The CDR3 has 14 amino acids. This CDR3 reads CASSLFLGGTEAFF.

Judged by frequency, this clonotype is medium-sized (0.01 to 0.1%). Here the CDR3 reads CASSLGGSNYGYTF. The chain joins TRBV5-1 to TRBJ1-2. The CDR3 is made up of 14 amino acids. Germline-derived CDR1 and CDR2 are SGHRS and YFSETQ.

This clonotype is called medium-sized (0.01 to 0.1%) based on its frequency. V usage is TRBV20-1 and J usage is TRBJ2-1; the TCRdb call, TRBD2, lacks DNA for checking. Germline values: CDR1 DFQATT, CDR2 SNEGSKA (reference sequence). The length of the CDR3 is 17 residues. CDR3 amino acids: CSAVSGRAFLSYNEQFF.